The entry below gives a single T cell receptor (beta chain) sequence along with its context. No antigen is known for it. A read error may account for a junction end that differs from germline. The data were obtained in a study of blood T cells in healthy people across ages. Findings of the study overall: Diversity was estimated from one million T cells, and these estimates were considered underestimates. Relative to aged donors, long-lived donors carried more naive CD4+ cells and displayed higher diversity.

A J-beta primer mix and a sample-barcoded 5' primer were used in a second PCR of roughly 7 to 12 cycles. Each cDNA molecule was tagged by a template-switch adaptor with 12 random nucleotides. TCRdb called the 5' RACE reads again in MiXCR, with one record for every CDR3 protein. The repertoire holds roughly 1.4 million distinct CDR3 sequences, approximately 60% seen once, with 5.5% to 8% in the top ten. The length of the CDR3 is 15 residues. CDR1 and CDR2 from the germline V gene are SGHRS and YFSETQ. The TCR sequence derives from a man aged 18-30 years in good health. The sequenced sample was blood. The chain recombines TRBV5-1 with TRBJ2-5; 8 bases fit TRBD2. The CDR3 spells CTSSPGGDMVETQYF. CDR3 DNA sequence: TGCACCAGCAGCCCCGGGGGGGATATGGTCGAGACCCAGTACTTC.